These 7 T cell receptor beta chains originate from one sample sequenced in a study of blood T cell repertoires in COVID-19. Profiling relied on immunoSEQ multiplex PCR, and the TCRdb table lists in-frame clones only, not all of them. In the table there are 150,000 to 200,000 clones, approximately 82% of which are singletons. Sequencing was carried out using PBMCs or T cells enriched from blood (not recorded which). These receptors came from a man between 50 and 59 years old who had recovered from COVID-19.

This clone showed up just a few times. This chain uses TRBV19 with TRBJ2-7; TRBD1 matches at 8 bases. Germline CDR1 and CDR2: LNHDA and SQIVND (reference sequence). The CDR3 totals 15 residues. V lost 4 bases to trimming and J lost 2 bases; unmatched junction nucleotides: 7. The CDR3 loop reads CASSTPEDRAYEQYF. DNA of the CDR3: TGTGCCAGTAGTACCCCTGAGGACAGGGCCTACGAGCAGTACTTC.

V gene TRBV18 combines with J gene TRBJ2-2; possibly TRBD1 for D (6 bases). CDR3 length: 15 amino acids. Trimming cost V 2 bases and J 0 bases, with 7 bases left between them. CDR1 is KGHSH and CDR2 is LQKENI in the germline V gene. In DNA form, the CDR3 reads TGTGCCAGCTCACCAGGGGGCGCGAACACCGGGGAGCTGTTTTTT. Its protein product is CASSPGGANTGELFF.

V and J are TRBV10-3 and TRBJ2-5; 10 bases align to TRBD2. The germline gives CDR1 ENHRY, CDR2 SYGVKD. The CDR3 runs 15 residues. V shed 6 bases, J shed 3 bases, and the junction held 7 bases outside the gene matches. As DNA, the CDR3 is TGTGCCATCAGAAGAGCGGGGGGGCCCGAAGAGACCCAGTACTTC. This encodes CAIRRAGGPEETQYF.

The chain combines TRBV6-2 or TRBV6-3 with TRBJ1-2; tentative D call: TRBD1 (6 bases). Germline V lookup: CDR1 MNHEY, CDR2 SVGEGT. The CDR3 is 13 amino acids. With 6 bases removed from V and 1 base from J, the gap between germline ends came to 9 bases. The CDR3 reads CASSSDSNYGYTF. The CDR3 coding sequence is TGTGCCAGCAGCTCGGACAGTAACTATGGCTACACCTTC.

This clone was counted only a few times. The V gene is TRBV19, the J gene TRBJ1-1, with D tentatively TRBD1 (6 bases). This CDR3 is 11 amino acids long. The germline V gene has CDR1 LNHDA and CDR2 SQIVND (reference sequence). Trimming removed 7 bases from V and 7 bases from J, with 10 bases in between. The CDR3 DNA follows: TGTGCCAGTATACAGGGAGTTGAAGCTTTCTTT. Amino acid sequence: CASIQGVEAFF.

The rearrangement links TRBV5-4 to TRBJ1-2; 7 nucleotides match TRBD1. The CDR3 is 14 amino acids. V dropped 4 bases and J dropped 2; count of bases not matched to a gene: 5. The germline V gene encodes CDR1 SGHNT and CDR2 YYREEE (reference sequence). CDR3 sequence: CASSPPQGNYGYTF. The CDR3 DNA sequence: TGTGCCAGCAGCCCACCACAGGGGAACTATGGCTACACCTTC.

CDR3 sequence (DNA): TGTGCCTGGATTAGGACAGGCAGCACAAAAGCTTTCTTT. Encoded protein: CAWIRTGSTKAFF. The chain combines TRBV30 with TRBJ1-1; 7 bases agree with TRBD1. Germline CDR1 and CDR2: GTSNPN and SVGIG (reference sequence). V lost 4 bases, J lost 9 bases, and 11 bases stayed unmatched. This CDR3 spans 13 amino acids. The full variable domain, in which reference TRBV30 and TRBJ1-1 provide the parts outside the CDR3, is SQTIHQWPATLVQPVGSPLSLECTVEGTSNPNLYWYRQAAGRGLQLLFYSVGIGQISSEVPQNLSASRPQDRQFILSSKKLLLSDSGFYLCAWIRTGSTKAFFGQGTRLTVV.